This T cell receptor (beta chain) stems from a study of CD8+CD57+ T cells in acquired aplastic anemia. Study context: Quantities of DNA derived from sorted CD4+ and CD8+ cells averaged approximately 3.5 ug.

CDR1 and CDR2 (germline): ENHRY, SYGVKD. CDR3 length: 15 amino acids. Study conclusions and caveats: Levels of CD8+ Simpson's diversity were not significantly distinct in patients versus controls. Almost 30 CD8+ CDR3 sequences occurred in both the patients and the controls.

Only patients with CD8+CD57+ cell expansion on flow cytometry were chosen for sequencing. Severe acquired aplastic anemia was present in all patients. TCR beta VDJ and CDR3 were profiled, and genomic DNA was the template. TCRdb reprocessed the reads via MiXCR and lists one record per CDR3 protein. The sample has around 200,000 distinct CDR3 sequences; about half are singletons. This clonotype has a handful of counts. Its antigen is not known. One junction end disagrees with the germline gene, perhaps due to a read error. The chain employs TRBV10-3 and TRBJ1-5; weak D call: TRBD1 (5 bases). This TCR derives from a human donor with aplastic anemia. The specimen was sorted CD4+, CD8+, or CD8+CD57+ T cells (not recorded which) from PBMCs. CDR3 coding DNA: TGCGCCACCAGTGATTGGGACGGTAGCAATCAGCCCCAGCATTTT. Amino acid sequence: CATSDWDGSNQPQHF.